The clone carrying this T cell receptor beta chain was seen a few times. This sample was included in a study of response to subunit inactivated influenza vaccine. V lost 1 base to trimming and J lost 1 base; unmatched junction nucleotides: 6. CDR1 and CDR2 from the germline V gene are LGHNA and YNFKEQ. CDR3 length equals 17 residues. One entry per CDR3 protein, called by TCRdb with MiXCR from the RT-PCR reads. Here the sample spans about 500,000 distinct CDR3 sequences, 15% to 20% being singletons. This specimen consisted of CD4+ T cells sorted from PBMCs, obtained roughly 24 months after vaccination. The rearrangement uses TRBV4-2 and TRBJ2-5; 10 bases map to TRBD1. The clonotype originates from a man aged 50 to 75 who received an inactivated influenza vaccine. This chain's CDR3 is CASSQGDRGPFQETQYF. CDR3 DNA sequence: TGTGCCAGCAGCCAAGGGGACAGGGGCCCTTTCCAAGAGACCCAGTACTTC.